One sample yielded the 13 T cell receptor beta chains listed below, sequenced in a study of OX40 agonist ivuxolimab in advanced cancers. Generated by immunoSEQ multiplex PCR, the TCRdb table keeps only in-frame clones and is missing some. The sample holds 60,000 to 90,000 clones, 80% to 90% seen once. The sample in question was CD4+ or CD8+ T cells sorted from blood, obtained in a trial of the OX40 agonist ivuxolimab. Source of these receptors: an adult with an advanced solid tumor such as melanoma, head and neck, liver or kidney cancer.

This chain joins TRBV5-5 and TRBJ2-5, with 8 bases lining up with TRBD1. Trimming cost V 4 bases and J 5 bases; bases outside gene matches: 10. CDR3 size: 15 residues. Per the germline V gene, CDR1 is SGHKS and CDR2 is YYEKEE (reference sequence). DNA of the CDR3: TGTGCCAGCAGCACATGGACAGGGTTGATTGAGACCCAGTACTTC. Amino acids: CASSTWTGLIETQYF. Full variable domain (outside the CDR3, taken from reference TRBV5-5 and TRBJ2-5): DAGVTQSPTHLIKTRGQQVTLRCSPISGHKSVSWYQQVLGQGPQFIFQYYEKEERGRGNFPDRFSARQFPNYSSELNVNALLLGDSALYLCASSTWTGLIETQYFGPGTRLLVL.

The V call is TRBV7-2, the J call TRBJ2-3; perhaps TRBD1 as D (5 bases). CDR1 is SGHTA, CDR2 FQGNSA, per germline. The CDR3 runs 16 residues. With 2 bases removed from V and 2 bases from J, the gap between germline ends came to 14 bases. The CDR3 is CASSLTRVSLTDTQYF. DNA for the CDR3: TGTGCCAGCAGCTTAACCAGGGTTTCTCTCACAGATACGCAGTATTTT.

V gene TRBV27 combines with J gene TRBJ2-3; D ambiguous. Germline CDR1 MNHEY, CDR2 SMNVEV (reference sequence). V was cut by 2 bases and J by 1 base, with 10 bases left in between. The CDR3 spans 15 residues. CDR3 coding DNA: TGTGCCAGCAGTTTAAGCGCAAAACGCACAGATACGCAGTATTTT. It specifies CASSLSAKRTDTQYF.

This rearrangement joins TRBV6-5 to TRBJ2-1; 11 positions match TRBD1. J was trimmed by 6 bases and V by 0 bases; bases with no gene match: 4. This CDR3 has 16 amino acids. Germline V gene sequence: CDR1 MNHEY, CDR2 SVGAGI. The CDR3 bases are TGTGCCAGCAGTTACTCCTCCGGGACAGGGGGCAATGAGCAGTTCTTC. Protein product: CASSYSSGTGGNEQFF.

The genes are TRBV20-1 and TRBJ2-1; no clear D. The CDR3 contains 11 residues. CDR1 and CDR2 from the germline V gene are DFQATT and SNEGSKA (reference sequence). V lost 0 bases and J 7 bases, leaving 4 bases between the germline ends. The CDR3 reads CSAREKNEQFF. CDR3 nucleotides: TGCAGTGCTAGAGAAAAAAATGAGCAGTTCTTC.

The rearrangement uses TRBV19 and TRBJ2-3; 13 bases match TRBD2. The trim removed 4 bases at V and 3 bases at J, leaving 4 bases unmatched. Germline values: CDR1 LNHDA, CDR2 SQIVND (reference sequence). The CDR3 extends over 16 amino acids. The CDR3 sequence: CASSKRLAGGTDTQYF. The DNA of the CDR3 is TGTGCCAGTAGTAAACGACTAGCGGGAGGTACAGATACGCAGTATTTT.

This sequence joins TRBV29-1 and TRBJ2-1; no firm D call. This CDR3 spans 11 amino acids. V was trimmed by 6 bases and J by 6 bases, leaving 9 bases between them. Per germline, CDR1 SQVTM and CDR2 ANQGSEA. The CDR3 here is CSVAPGNEQFF. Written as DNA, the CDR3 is TGCAGCGTCGCCCCAGGCAATGAGCAGTTCTTC.

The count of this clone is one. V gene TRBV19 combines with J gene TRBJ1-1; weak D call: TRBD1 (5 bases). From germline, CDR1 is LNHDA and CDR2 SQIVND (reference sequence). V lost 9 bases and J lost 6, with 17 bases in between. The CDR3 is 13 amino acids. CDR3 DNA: TGTGCCAGCTCGACAGCAGGGTTCGCTGAAGCTTTCTTT. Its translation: CASSTAGFAEAFF.

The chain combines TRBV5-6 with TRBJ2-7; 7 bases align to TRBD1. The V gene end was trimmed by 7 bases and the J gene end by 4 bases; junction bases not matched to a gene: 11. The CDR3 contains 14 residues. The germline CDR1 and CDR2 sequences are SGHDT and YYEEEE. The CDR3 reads CASANRGRSYEQYF. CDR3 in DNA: TGTGCCAGCGCAAACAGGGGTCGTTCGTACGAGCAGTACTTC. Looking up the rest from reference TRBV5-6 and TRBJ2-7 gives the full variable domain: DAGVTQSPTHLIKTRGQQVTLRCSPKSGHDTVSWYQQALGQGPQFIFQYYEEEERQRGNFPDRFSGHQFPNYSSELNVNALLLGDSALYLCASANRGRSYEQYFGPGTRLTVT.

For the CDR3, the DNA is TGTGCCAGCTCATCCTTATCTGAGCAGTTCTTC. It translates to CASSSLSEQFF. V gene TRBV18 combines with J gene TRBJ2-1; D gene uncertain. Trimming stripped 5 bases from V and 9 bases from J, with 8 bases between. CDR1 is KGHSH, CDR2 LQKENI, per germline. This CDR3 comprises 11 residues.

The CDR3 spells CAWSVNRGGQPQHF. The DNA of the CDR3 is TGTGCCTGGAGTGTAAACAGGGGTGGTCAGCCCCAGCATTTT. The chain links TRBV30 to TRBJ1-5; 7 bases match TRBD1. Germline V lookup: CDR1 GTSNPN, CDR2 SVGIG (reference sequence). The V gene end was trimmed by 0 bases and the J gene end by 6 bases; junction bases not matched to a gene: 5. This CDR3 has 14 residues.

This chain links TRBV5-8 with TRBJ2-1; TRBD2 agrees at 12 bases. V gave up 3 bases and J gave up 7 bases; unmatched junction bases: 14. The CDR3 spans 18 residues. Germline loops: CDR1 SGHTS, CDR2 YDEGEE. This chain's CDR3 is CASSSRTSGEGLWNEQFF. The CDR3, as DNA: TGTGCCAGCAGCTCGAGGACTAGCGGGGAGGGGTTGTGGAATGAGCAGTTCTTC.

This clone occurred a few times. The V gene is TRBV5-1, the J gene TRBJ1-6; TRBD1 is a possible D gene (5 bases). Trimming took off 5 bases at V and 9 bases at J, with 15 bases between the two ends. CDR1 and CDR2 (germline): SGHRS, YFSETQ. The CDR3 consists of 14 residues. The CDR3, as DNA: TGCGCCAGCAGACTCACAGACAGTTCTTCACCCCTCCACTTT. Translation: CASRLTDSSSPLHF.